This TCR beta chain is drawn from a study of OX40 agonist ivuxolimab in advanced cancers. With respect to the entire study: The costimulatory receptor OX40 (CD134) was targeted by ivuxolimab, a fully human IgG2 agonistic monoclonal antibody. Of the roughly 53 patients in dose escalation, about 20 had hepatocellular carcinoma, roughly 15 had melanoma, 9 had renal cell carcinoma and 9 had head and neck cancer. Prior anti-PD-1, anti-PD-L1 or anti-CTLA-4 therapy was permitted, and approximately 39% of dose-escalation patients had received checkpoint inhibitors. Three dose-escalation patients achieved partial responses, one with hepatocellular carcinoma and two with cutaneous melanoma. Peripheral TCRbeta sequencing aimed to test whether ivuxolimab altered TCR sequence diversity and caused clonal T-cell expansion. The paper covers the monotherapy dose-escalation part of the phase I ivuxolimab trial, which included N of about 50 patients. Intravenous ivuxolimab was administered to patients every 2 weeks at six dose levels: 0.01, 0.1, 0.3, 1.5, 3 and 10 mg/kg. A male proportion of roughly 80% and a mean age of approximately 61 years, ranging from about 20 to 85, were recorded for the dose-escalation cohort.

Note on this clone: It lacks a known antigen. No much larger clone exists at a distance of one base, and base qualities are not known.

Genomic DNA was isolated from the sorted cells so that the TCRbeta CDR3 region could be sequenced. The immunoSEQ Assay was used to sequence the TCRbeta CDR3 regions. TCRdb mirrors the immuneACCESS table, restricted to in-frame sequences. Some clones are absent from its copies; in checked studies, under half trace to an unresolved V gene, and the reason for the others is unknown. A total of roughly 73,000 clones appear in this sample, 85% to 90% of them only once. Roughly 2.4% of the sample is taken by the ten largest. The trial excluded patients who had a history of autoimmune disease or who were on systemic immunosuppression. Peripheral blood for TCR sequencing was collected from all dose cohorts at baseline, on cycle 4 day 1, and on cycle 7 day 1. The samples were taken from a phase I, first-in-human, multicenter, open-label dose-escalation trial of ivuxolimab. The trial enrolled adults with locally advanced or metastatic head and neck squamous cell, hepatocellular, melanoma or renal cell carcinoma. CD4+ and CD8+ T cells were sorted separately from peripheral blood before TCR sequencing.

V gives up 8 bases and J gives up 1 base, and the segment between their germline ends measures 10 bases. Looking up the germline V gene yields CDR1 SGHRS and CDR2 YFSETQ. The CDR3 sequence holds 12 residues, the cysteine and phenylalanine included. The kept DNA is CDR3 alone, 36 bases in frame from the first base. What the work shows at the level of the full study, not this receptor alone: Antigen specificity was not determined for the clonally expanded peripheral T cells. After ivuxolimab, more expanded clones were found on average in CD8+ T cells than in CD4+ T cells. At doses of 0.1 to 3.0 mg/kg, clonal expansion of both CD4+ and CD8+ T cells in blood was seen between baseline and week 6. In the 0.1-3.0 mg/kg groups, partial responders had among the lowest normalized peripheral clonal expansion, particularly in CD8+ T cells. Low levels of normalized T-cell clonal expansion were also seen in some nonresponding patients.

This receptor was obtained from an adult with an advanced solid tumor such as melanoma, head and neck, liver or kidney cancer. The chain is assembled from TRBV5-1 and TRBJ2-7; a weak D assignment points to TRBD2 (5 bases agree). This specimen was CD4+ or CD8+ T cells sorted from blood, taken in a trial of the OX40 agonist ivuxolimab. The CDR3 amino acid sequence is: CASGPGSYEQYF. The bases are TGCGCCAGTGGTCCGGGGTCCTACGAGCAGTACTTC.